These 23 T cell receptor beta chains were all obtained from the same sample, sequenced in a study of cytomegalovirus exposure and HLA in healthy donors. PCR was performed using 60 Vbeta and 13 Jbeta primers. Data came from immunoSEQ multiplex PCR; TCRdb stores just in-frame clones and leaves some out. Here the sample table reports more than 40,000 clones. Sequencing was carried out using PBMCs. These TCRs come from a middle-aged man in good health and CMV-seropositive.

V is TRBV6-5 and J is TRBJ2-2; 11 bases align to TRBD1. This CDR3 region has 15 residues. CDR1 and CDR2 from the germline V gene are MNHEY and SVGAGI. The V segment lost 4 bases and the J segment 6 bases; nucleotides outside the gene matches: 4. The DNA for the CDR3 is TGTGCCAGCAGTTCCCCGGGACAGGGGGCCGGGGAGCTGTTTTTT. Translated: CASSSPGQGAGELFF.

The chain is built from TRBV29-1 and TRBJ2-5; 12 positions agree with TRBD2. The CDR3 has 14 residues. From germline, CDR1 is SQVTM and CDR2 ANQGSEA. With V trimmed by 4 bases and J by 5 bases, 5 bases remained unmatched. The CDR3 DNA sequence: TGCAGCGTTGGCGCCCTAGCGGGAGGGGAGACCCAGTACTTC. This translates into CSVGALAGGETQYF.

CDR3 coding DNA: TGTGCCAGCAGCATACAGGGTTTGGGCGAGCAGTACTTC. Translation: CASSIQGLGEQYF. The J gene is TRBJ2-7, the V gene TRBV7-2; TRBD1 is a possible D gene (6 bases). The ends were cut back, 5 bases at V and 6 bases at J, with 14 bases in the middle. This CDR3 comprises 13 residues. CDR1 is SGHTA and CDR2 is FQGNSA in the germline V gene.

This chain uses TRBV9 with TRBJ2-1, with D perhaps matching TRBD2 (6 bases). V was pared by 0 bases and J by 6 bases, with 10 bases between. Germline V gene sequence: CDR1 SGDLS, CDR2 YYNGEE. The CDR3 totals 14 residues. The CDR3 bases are TGTGCCAGCAGCGTAGCGGGAGAGAGCAATGAGCAGTTCTTC. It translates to CASSVAGESNEQFF.

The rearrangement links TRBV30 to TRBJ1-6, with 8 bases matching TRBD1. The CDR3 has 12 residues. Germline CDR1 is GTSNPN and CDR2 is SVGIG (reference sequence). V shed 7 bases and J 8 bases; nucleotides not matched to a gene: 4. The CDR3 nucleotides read TGTGCCTTCCAGGGGGCGGATTCACCCCTCCACTTT. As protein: CAFQGADSPLHF.

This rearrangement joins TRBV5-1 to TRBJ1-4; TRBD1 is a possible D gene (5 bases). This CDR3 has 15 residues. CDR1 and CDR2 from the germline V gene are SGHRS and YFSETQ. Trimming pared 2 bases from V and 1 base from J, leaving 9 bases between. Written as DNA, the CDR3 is TGCGCCAGCAGCTTCCGGGGGGGAACTAATGAAAAACTGTTTTTT. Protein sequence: CASSFRGGTNEKLFF.

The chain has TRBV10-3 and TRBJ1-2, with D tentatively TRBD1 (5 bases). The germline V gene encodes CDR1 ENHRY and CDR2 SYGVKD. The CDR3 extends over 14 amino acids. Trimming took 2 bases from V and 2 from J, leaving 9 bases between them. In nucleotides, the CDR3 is TGTGCCATCAGTGAGCAGGGTTCGAACTATGGCTACACCTTC. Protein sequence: CAISEQGSNYGYTF.

This CDR3 reads CASMQGFIFSGNTIYF. Here the CDR3 DNA reads TGTGCCAGCATGCAGGGATTCATTTTCTCTGGAAACACCATATATTTT. The chain combines TRBV13 with TRBJ1-3, with D possibly being TRBD1 (5 bases). This CDR3 comprises 16 residues. With 7 bases removed from V and 0 bases from J, the gap between germline ends came to 16 bases. From germline, CDR1 is PRHDT and CDR2 FYEKMQ (reference sequence). Complete variable domain (other parts from reference TRBV13 and TRBJ1-3): AAGVIQSPRHLIKEKRETATLKCYPIPRHDTVYWYQQGPGQDPQFLISFYEKMQSDKGSIPDRFSAQQFSDYHSELNMSSLELGDSALYFCASMQGFIFSGNTIYFGEGSWLTVV.

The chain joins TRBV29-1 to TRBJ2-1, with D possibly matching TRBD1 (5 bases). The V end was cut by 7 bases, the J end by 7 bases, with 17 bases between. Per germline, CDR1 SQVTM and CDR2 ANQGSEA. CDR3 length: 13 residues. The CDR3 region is CSALPFQGNEQFF. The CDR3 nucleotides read TGCAGCGCCTTACCCTTCCAGGGAAATGAGCAGTTCTTC.

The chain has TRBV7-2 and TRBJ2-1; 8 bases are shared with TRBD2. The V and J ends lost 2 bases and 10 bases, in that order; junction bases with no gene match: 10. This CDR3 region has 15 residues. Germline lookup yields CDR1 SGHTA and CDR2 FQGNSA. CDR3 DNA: TGTGCCAGCAGCTTATTTAGCGGGGCGTCGGGGGAGCAGTTCTTC. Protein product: CASSLFSGASGEQFF.

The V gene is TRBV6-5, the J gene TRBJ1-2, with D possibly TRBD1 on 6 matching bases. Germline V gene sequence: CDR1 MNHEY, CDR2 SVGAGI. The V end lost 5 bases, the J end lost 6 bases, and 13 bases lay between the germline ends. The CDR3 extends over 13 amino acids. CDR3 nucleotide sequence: TGTGCCAGCAGTCCATCCGGACAGAATGGCTACACCTTC. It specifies CASSPSGQNGYTF.

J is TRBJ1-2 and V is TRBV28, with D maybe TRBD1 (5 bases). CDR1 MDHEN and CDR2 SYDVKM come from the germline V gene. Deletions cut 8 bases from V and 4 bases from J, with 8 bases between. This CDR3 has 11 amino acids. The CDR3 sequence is CASGQGYGYTF. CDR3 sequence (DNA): TGTGCCAGCGGGCAGGGCTATGGCTACACCTTC.

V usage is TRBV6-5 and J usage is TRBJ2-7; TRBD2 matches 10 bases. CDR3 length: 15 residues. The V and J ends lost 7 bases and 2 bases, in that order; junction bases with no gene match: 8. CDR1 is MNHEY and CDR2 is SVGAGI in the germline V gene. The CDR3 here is CASNPSGGSTYEQYF. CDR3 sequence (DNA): TGTGCCAGCAACCCTAGCGGGGGATCTACCTACGAGCAGTACTTC.

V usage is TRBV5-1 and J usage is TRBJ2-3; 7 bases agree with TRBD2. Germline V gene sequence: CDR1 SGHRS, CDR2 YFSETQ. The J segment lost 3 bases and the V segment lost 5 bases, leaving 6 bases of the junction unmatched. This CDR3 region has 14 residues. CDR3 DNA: TGCGCCAGCAGTCCTGTGCGGGAGACAGATACGCAGTATTTT. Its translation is CASSPVRETDTQYF.

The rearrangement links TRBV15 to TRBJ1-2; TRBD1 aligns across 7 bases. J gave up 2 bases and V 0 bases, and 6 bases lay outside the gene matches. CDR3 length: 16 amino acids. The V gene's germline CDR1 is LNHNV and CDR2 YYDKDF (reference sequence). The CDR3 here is CATSRDDRVGNYGYTF. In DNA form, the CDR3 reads TGTGCCACCAGCAGAGACGACAGGGTAGGGAACTATGGCTACACCTTC.

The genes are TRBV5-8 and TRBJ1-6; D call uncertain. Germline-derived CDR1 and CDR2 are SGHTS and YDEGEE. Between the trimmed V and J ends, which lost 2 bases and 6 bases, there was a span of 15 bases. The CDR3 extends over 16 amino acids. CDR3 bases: TGTGCCAGCAGCTTACAGACCCTTTTGGGTAATTCACCCCTCCACTTT. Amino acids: CASSLQTLLGNSPLHF. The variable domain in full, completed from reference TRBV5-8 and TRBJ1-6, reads EAGVTQSPTHLIKTRGQQATLRCSPISGHTSVYWYQQALGLGLQFLLWYDEGEERNRGNFPPRFSGRQFPNYSSELNVNALELEDSALYLCASSLQTLLGNSPLHFGNGTRLTVT.

In nucleotides, the CDR3 is TGTGCCAGCAGGGGACTCAGTTTCACCAATACGCAGTATTTT. This encodes CASRGLSFTNTQYF. This rearrangement joins TRBV4-2 to TRBJ2-3; TRBD2 might be the D (6 bases). The germline V gene encodes CDR1 LGHNA and CDR2 YNFKEQ. This CDR3 is 14 amino acids long. V lost 6 bases to trimming and J lost 7 bases, with 17 bases between them.

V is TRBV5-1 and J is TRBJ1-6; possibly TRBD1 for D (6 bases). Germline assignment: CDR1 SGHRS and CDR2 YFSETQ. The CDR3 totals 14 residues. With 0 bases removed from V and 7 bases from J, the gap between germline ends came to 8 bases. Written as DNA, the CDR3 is TGCGCCAGCAGCTTGGGGGACATGAATTCACCCCTCCACTTT. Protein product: CASSLGDMNSPLHF.

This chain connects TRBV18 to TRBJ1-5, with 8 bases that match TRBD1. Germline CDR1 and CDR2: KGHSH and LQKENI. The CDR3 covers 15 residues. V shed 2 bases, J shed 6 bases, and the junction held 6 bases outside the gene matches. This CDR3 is CASSPADRVSQPQHF. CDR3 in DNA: TGTGCCAGCTCACCAGCGGACAGGGTGAGTCAGCCCCAGCATTTT.

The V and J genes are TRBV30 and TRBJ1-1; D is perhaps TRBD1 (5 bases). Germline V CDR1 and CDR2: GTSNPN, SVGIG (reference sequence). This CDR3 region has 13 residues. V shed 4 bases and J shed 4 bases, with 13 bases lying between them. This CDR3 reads CAWTGEGFTEAFF. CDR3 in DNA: TGTGCCTGGACCGGGGAGGGGTTCACTGAAGCTTTCTTT.

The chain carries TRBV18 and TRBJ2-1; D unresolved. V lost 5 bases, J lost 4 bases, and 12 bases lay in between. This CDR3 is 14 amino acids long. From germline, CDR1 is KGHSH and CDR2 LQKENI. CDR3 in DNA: TGTGCCAGCTCAGTGGTAACGGGTTACAATGAGCAGTTCTTC. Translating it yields CASSVVTGYNEQFF.

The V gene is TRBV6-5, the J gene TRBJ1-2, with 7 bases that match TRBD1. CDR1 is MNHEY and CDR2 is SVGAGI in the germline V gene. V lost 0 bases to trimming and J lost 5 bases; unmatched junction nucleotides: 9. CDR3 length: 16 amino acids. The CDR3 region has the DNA TGTGCCAGCAGTTACTCTTTCGGCGCAGGGGGATATGGCTACACCTTC. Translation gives CASSYSFGAGGYGYTF.

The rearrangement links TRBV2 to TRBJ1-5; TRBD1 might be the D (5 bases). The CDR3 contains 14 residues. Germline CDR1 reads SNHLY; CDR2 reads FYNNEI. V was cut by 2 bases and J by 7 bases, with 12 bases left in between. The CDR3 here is CASSENAGPQPQHF. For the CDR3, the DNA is TGTGCCAGCAGTGAAAATGCAGGGCCCCAGCCCCAGCATTTT. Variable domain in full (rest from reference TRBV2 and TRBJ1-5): EPEVTQTPSHQVTQMGQEVILRCVPISNHLYFYWYRQILGQKVEFLVSFYNNEISEKSEIFDDQFSVERPDGSNFTLKIRSTKLEDSAMYFCASSENAGPQPQHFGDGTRLSIL.